The rows below give T cell receptor beta chains drawn from one sample of a study of OX40 agonist ivuxolimab in advanced cancers. TCRdb's table, derived via immunoSEQ multiplex PCR, lists solely in-frame clones and lacks some. The sample includes 50,000 to 55,000 clones, 70% to 90% of them seen just once. The input for sequencing was CD4+ or CD8+ T cells sorted from blood, taken in a trial of the OX40 agonist ivuxolimab. These receptors were collected from an adult with an advanced solid tumor such as melanoma, head and neck, liver or kidney cancer. Both conserved end residues are part of each CDR3. A D gene is named only where the DNA matches it firmly. Some rows mark clone size as missing; the rest say once, few, many or name a class of expanded clone.

d_call,clone_size,j_call,v_call,cdr3_nt,cdr3_aa
-,few,TRBJ2-7,TRBV18,TGTGCCAGCTCCCCCACAGGGAATGGGATGGGCGAGCAGTACTTC,CASSPTGNGMGEQYF
-,-,TRBJ2-7,TRBV18,TGTGCCAGCTCACCAGGGTCCTACGAGCAGTACTTC,CASSPGSYEQYF
-,once,TRBJ2-7,TRBV18,TGTGCCAGCTCGTCAACAGGCTTAGACTCCTACGAGCAGTACTTC,CASSSTGLDSYEQYF
TRBD1,once,TRBJ1-2,TRBV7-9,TGTGCCAGCAGCACCAACAGGGGCCAAGGCTACACCTTC,CASSTNRGQGYTF
TRBD1,-,TRBJ1-6,TRBV18,TGTGCCAGCTCACTGGGACAGGGGAATAATTCACCCCTCCACTTT,CASSLGQGNNSPLHF
TRBD1,-,TRBJ2-1,TRBV5-4,TGTGCCAGCAATCCACAGGGGCCCTACAATGAGCAGTTCTTC,CASNPQGPYNEQFF
-,-,TRBJ1-6,TRBV5-1,TGCGCCAGCAGCCCGGCAGGGGACAATTCACCCCTCCACTTT,CASSPAGDNSPLHF
TRBD1,once,TRBJ2-7,TRBV5-4,TGTGCCAGCAGCTTGGCCGGGACAGGGTTCTACGAGCAGTACTTC,CASSLAGTGFYEQYF
TRBD2,-,TRBJ2-1,TRBV27,TGTGCCAGCAGCATAGCGGGGCACCGCTACAATGAGCAGTTCTTC,CASSIAGHRYNEQFF
-,-,TRBJ2-5,TRBV18,TGTGCCAGCTCATTTGGGGTTGAGGAGACCCAGTACTTC,CASSFGVEETQYF
-,-,TRBJ1-2,TRBV28,TGTGCCAGCAGGTTAACTAGGGCTGGCTACACCTTC,CASRLTRAGYTF
-,-,TRBJ1-5,TRBV19,TGTGCCAGTAGTATCTTTTCCCCCCGACAGGCCGGTAAGCCCCAGCATTTT,CASSIFSPRQAGKPQHF
-,-,TRBJ2-4,TRBV6-1,TGTGCCAGCAGTGAAGAACTTACAGTTAAAAACATTCAGTACTTC,CASSEELTVKNIQYF
-,-,TRBJ2-6,TRBV11-2,TGTGCCAGCAGCTTAGTACAGGGCTCTGGGGCCAACGTCCTGACTTTC,CASSLVQGSGANVLTF
-,-,TRBJ2-3,TRBV5-1,TGCGCCAGCAGCCTCCCAGGGGGCACAGATACGCAGTATTTT,CASSLPGGTDTQYF
-,-,TRBJ2-3,TRBV18,TGTGCCAGCTCACCAAGGGGCGGGAGCACAGATACGCAGTATTTT,CASSPRGGSTDTQYF
TRBD1,once,TRBJ1-2,TRBV18,TGTGCCAGCTCACCCGGGACAGGGGCTTATGGCTACACCTTC,CASSPGTGAYGYTF
TRBD2,-,TRBJ2-3,TRBV5-1,TGCGCCAGCAGCTTGGTTAGCGGGCCCGCAGATACGCAGTATTTT,CASSLVSGPADTQYF
TRBD1,-,TRBJ2-5,TRBV29-1,TGCAGCGGGACAGGGTATGAGACCCAGTACTTC,CSGTGYETQYF
TRBD1,-,TRBJ2-5,TRBV19,TGTGCCAGTAGTTCCCATTCCGGGACAGGAAGGGAGACCCAGTACTTC,CASSSHSGTGRETQYF
TRBD1,-,TRBJ2-2,TRBV11-3,TGTGCCAGCAGCTTTACAGGGGCGGCCGGGGAGCTGTTTTTT,CASSFTGAAGELFF
TRBD2,-,TRBJ2-7,TRBV5-1,TGCGCCAGCAGCCCCAGGACTAGCGGGGGTTACGAGCAGTACTTC,CASSPRTSGGYEQYF
-,once,TRBJ1-1,TRBV7-3,TGTGCCAGCAGCTTACAAAGTAACACTGAAGCTTTCTTT,CASSLQSNTEAFF
-,-,TRBJ1-1,TRBV18,TGTGCCAGCTCACCACCGCCCAGGGATGAAGCTTTCTTT,CASSPPPRDEAFF
-,few,TRBJ1-5,TRBV28,TGTGCCAGCAGCGAACGGGGGCTGCCCCAGCATTTT,CASSERGLPQHF
-,-,TRBJ2-7,TRBV14,TGTGCCAGCAGCCTCCAGCCCCTAGGGAACTACGAGCAGTACTTC,CASSLQPLGNYEQYF
TRBD1,-,TRBJ1-1,TRBV19,TGTGCCAGTAGTATGGACAGGTCAGAAGCTTTCTTT,CASSMDRSEAFF
-,-,TRBJ2-3,TRBV5-1,TGCGCCAGCACCCGAGGTAGCACAGATACGCAGTATTTT,CASTRGSTDTQYF
-,-,TRBJ1-2,TRBV7-9,TGTGCCAGCAGCTCCCGGGTGGGGGGCTACACCTTC,CASSSRVGGYTF
TRBD1,-,TRBJ2-5,TRBV2,TGTGCCAGCAGTGCACAGGGGGTTCGGGAGACCCAGTACTTC,CASSAQGVRETQYF
-,-,TRBJ2-1,TRBV5-6,TGTGCCAGCAGCTCATTCCTCAGGGAGCAGTTCTTC,CASSSFLREQFF
TRBD2,-,TRBJ2-3,TRBV14,TGTGCCAGCAGCCAAGAGGACAGAGCGGGAGCAGATACGCAGTATTTT,CASSQEDRAGADTQYF
-,-,TRBJ2-3,TRBV5-1,TGCGCCAGCAGCTTGGGGCGGGCAGGGAACACAGATACGCAGTATTTT,CASSLGRAGNTDTQYF
-,-,TRBJ2-3,TRBV28,TGTGCCAGCAGTTTGCGTTATGCAGATACGCAGTATTTT,CASSLRYADTQYF
-,-,TRBJ2-3,TRBV28,TGTGCCATCAACAGGGCTAGCACAGATACGCAGTATTTT,CAINRASTDTQYF
-,-,TRBJ2-4,TRBV5-8,TGTGCCAGCAGCTTGGCCCCGGGGAGAGTCAAAAACATTCAGTACTTC,CASSLAPGRVKNIQYF
TRBD1,-,TRBJ2-2,TRBV6-5,TGTGCCAGCAGAACTGGACAGGGGTACACCGGGGAGCTGTTTTTT,CASRTGQGYTGELFF
-,-,TRBJ2-5,TRBV30,TGTGCCTGGAGTACCCGGGACACCCGCCAAGAGACCCAGTACTTC,CAWSTRDTRQETQYF
-,-,TRBJ2-1,TRBV19,TGTGCCAGTAGTACGGTCATAGAGCAGTTCTTC,CASSTVIEQFF
-,-,TRBJ2-3,TRBV5-6,TGTGCCAGCAGCTTGGGACTAACCACAGATACGCAGTATTTT,CASSLGLTTDTQYF
TRBD1,-,TRBJ1-2,TRBV6-5,TGTGCCAGCAGTTTCCGGGACAGGGTGATCTATGGCTACACCTTC,CASSFRDRVIYGYTF
-,-,TRBJ2-2,TRBV9,TGTGCCAGCAGCGTAGCCGAGGGGGACCATGGGGAGCTGTTTTTT,CASSVAEGDHGELFF
-,-,TRBJ2-7,TRBV6-5,TGTGCCAGCAGTGGTGGCTCTACAGGGCAGGACGAGCAGTACTTC,CASSGGSTGQDEQYF
-,-,TRBJ2-1,TRBV1,TGCACCAGCAGCCAAGCTATCAGCGGGATCAACAATGAGCAGTTCTTC,CTSSQAISGINNEQFF
TRBD1,-,TRBJ1-5,TRBV12-5,TGTGCTAGTGGTTTCTTTGACAGGGGCAATCAGCCCCAGCATTTT,CASGFFDRGNQPQHF
-,-,TRBJ1-5,TRBV6-5,TGTGCCAGCAGGTGGGGTCGCAATCAGCCCCAGCATTTT,CASRWGRNQPQHF
-,-,TRBJ2-5,TRBV25-1,TGTGCCAGCAGTGAATTCTCAGGAAATCAAGAGACCCAGTACTTC,CASSEFSGNQETQYF
-,-,TRBJ2-7,TRBV7-2,TGTGCCAGCAGCTTAGCAGGCCAAGCTGCCTACGAGCAGTACTTC,CASSLAGQAAYEQYF
-,-,TRBJ1-3,TRBV11-2,TGTGCCAGCAGCTTTGTTGAGTCTGGAAACACCATATATTTT,CASSFVESGNTIYF
-,-,TRBJ2-1,TRBV10-3,TGTGCCATCAGTGAGTCAGGGGGGGGCTTCGAGCAGTTCTTC,CAISESGGGFEQFF
-,-,TRBJ2-1,TRBV7-9,TGTGCCAGCAGCTTAGCGGGGGGTTACAATGAGCAGTTCTTC,CASSLAGGYNEQFF
-,-,TRBJ2-5,TRBV6-1,TGTGCCAGCAGTTTGCGGTACCAAGAGACCCAGTACTTC,CASSLRYQETQYF
TRBD2,once,TRBJ2-5,TRBV18,TGTGCCAGCTCACCCGGGACTGTGACTAGCGGGGAGACCCAGTACTTC,CASSPGTVTSGETQYF
TRBD1,-,TRBJ2-7,TRBV5-1,TGCGCCAGCACCACTTCGACAGGGTTAAGCGAGCAGTACTTC,CASTTSTGLSEQYF
-,few,TRBJ2-2,TRBV7-8,TGTGCCAGCAGCTTTTTAGGGGAGACCGGGGAGCTGTTTTTT,CASSFLGETGELFF
-,-,TRBJ2-1,TRBV2,TGTGCCAGCAGTGTTTGGCTATTTCCCGCGTCGGAGCAGTTCTTC,CASSVWLFPASEQFF
-,few,TRBJ1-1,TRBV5-6,TGTGCCAGCAACCGGGGGAACACTGAAGCTTTCTTT,CASNRGNTEAFF
TRBD1,-,TRBJ1-5,TRBV2,TGTGCCAGCAGGCTCCGGGACAGTAGCAATCAGCCCCAGCATTTT,CASRLRDSSNQPQHF